This TCR beta chain was found in a study of blood T cell repertoires in COVID-19. Study details: Spain, Italy and the United States supplied samples that represented acute and convalescent COVID-19. Sources were T cells, B-cell-depleted T cells, or PBMCs; the material itself was cDNA or gDNA.

The CDR3 is 17 residues long. The J segment lost 0 bases and the V segment lost 9 bases, leaving 16 bases of the junction unmatched. From germline, CDR1 is MDHEN and CDR2 SYDVKM. Profiling relied on immunoSEQ multiplex PCR, and the TCRdb table lists in-frame clones only, not all of them. The sample gives about 70,000 clones, roughly 80% of which show up once; around 9.7% is in the top ten. The sequence was obtained from a woman older than 75 with acute or convalescent COVID-19. V gene TRBV28 combines with J gene TRBJ1-1, with 7 bases identical to TRBD1. The material sequenced was peripheral blood. This chain's CDR3 is CASNPGQIHRLNTEAFF. The CDR3 coding sequence is TGTGCCAGTAATCCGGGACAGATTCATCGGTTGAACACTGAAGCTTTCTTT.